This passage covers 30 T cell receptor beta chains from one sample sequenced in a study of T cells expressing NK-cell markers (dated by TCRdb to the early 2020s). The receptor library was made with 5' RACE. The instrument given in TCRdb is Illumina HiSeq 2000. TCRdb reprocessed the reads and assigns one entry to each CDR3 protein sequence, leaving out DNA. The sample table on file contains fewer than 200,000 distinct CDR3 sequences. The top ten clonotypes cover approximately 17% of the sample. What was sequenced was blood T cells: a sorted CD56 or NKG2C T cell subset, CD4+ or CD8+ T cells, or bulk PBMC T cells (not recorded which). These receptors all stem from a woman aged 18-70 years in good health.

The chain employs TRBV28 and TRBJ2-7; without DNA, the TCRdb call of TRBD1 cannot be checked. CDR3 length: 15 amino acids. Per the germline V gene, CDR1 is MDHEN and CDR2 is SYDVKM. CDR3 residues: CAASPGTGSPYEQYF.

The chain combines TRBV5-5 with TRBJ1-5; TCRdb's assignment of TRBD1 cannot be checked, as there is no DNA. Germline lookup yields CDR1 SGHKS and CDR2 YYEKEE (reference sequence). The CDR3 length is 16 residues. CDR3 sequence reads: CASSLGVGTGGQPQHF.

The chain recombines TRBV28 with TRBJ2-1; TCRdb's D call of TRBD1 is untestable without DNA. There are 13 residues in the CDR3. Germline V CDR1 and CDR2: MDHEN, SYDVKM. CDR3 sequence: CASRRQGQDKQFF.

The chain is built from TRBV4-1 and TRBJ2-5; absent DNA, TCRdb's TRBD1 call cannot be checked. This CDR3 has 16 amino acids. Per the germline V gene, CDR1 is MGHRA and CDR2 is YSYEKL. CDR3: CASSQGRGQGGETQYF.

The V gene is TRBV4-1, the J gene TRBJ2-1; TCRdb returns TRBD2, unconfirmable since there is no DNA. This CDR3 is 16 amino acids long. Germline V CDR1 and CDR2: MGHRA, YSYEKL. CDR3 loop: CASSRTDLPRRNEQFF.

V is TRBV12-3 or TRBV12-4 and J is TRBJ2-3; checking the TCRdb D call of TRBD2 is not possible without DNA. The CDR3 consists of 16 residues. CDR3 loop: CASSFTSGSGTDTQYF.

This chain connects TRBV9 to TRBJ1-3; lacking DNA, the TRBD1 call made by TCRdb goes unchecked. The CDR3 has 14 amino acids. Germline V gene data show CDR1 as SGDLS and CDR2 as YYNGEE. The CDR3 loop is CASSVGTSGNTIYF.

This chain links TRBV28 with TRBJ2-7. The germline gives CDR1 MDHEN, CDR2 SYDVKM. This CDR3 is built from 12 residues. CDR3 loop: CASSPRMYEQYF.

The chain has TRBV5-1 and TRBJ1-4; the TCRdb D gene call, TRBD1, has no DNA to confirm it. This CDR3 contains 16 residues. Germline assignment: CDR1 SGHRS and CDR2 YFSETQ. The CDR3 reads CASSLAPQGVGEKLFF.

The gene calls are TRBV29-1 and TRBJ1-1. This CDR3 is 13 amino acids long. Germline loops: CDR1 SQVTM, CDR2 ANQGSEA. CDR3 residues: CSVEVTVNTEAFF.

Here the CDR3 reads CASSETTFTPYEQYF. The V gene is TRBV2, the J gene TRBJ2-7. From germline, CDR1 is SNHLY and CDR2 FYNNEI. The CDR3 covers 15 residues. The complete variable domain, with remaining parts taken from reference TRBV2 and TRBJ2-7, reads EPEVTQTPSHQVTQMGQEVILRCVPISNHLYFYWYRQILGQKVEFLVSFYNNEISEKSEIFDDQFSVERPDGSNFTLKIRSTKLEDSAMYFCASSETTFTPYEQYFGPGTRLTVT.

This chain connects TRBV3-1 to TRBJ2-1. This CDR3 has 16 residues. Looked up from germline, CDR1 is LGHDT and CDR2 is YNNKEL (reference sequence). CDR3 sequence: CASSHGTGGSYNEQFF.

CDR3 region: CASSLRGTSGAQETQYF. The chain couples TRBV11-2 to TRBJ2-5; TCRdb designates TRBD2, a call that cannot be tested without DNA. The CDR3 is 17 residues long. Germline V gene lookup returns CDR1 SGHAT and CDR2 FQNNGV.

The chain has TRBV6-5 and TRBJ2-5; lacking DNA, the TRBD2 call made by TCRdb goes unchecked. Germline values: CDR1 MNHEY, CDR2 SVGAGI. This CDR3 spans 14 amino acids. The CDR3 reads CASSYGGSKETQYF.

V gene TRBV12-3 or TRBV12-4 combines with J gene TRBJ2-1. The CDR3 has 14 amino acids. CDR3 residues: CASSFVRGNNEQFF.

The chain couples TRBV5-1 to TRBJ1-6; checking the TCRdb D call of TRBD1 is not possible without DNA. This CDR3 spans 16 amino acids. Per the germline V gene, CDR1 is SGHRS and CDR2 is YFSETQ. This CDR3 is CASSLSGTQEGSPLHF. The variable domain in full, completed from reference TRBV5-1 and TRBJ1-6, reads KAGVTQTPRYLIKTRGQQVTLSCSPISGHRSVSWYQQTPGQGLQFLFEYFSETQRNKGNFPGRFSGRQFSNSRSEMNVSTLELGDSALYLCASSLSGTQEGSPLHFGNGTRLTVT.

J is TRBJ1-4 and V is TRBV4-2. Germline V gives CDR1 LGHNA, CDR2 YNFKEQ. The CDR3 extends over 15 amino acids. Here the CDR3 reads CASSQDRGISEKLFF.

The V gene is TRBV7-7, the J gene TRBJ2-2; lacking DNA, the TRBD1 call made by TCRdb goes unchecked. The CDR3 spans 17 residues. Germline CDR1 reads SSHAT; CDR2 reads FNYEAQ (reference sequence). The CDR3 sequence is CASSLNPGGRNTGELFF.

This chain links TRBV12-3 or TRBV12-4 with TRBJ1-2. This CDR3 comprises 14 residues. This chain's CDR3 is CASSLTSTNYGYTF.

CDR3 amino acids: CSAMRRDNEKLFF. V is TRBV20-1 and J is TRBJ1-4; absent DNA, TCRdb's TRBD1 call cannot be checked. This CDR3 has 13 residues. CDR1 and CDR2 from the germline V gene are DFQATT and SNEGSKA (reference sequence).

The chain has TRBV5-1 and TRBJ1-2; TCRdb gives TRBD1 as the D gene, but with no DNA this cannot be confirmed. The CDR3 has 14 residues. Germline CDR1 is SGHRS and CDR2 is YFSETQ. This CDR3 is CASSLDRGQYGYTF.

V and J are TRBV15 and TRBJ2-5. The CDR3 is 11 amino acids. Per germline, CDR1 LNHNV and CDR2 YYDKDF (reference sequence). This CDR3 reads CATSTSETQYF.

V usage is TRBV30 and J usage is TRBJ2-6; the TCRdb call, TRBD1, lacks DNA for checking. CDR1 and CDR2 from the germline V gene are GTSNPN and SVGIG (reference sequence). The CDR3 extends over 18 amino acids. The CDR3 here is CAWTAPGQSISGANVLTF.

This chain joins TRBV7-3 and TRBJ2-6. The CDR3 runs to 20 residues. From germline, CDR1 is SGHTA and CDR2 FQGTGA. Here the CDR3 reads CASSLMGKGRISSGANVLTF.

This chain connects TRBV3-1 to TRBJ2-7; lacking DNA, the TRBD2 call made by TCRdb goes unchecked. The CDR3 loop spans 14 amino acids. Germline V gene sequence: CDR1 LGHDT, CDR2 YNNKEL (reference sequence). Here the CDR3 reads CASSPGTATDEQYF.

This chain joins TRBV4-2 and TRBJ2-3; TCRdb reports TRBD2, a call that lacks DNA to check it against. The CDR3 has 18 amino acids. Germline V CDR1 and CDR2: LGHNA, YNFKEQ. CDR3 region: CASSQDGPGLAGGDTQYF.

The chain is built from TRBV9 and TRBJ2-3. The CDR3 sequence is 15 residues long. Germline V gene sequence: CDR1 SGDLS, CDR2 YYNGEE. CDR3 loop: CASSVVPQNTDTQYF. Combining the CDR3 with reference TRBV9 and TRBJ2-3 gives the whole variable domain DSGVTQTPKHLITATGQRVTLRCSPRSGDLSVYWYQQSLDQGLQFLIQYYNGEERAKGNILERFSAQQFPDLHSELNLSSLELGDSALYFCASSVVPQNTDTQYFGPGTRLTVL.

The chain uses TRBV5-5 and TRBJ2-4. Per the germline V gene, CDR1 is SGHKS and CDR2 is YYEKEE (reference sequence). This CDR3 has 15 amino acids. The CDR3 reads CASSPDILAKNIQYF.

CDR3 in amino acids: CASSLPTGSSTDTQYF. The chain couples TRBV5-1 to TRBJ2-3; TCRdb returns TRBD1, unconfirmable since there is no DNA. The CDR3 totals 16 residues. Germline values: CDR1 SGHRS, CDR2 YFSETQ. Combining the CDR3 with reference TRBV5-1 and TRBJ2-3 gives the whole variable domain KAGVTQTPRYLIKTRGQQVTLSCSPISGHRSVSWYQQTPGQGLQFLFEYFSETQRNKGNFPGRFSGRQFSNSRSEMNVSTLELGDSALYLCASSLPTGSSTDTQYFGPGTRLTVL.

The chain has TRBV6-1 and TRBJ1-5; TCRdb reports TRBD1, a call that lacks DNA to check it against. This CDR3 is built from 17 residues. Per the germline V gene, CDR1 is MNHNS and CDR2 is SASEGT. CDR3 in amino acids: CASLIERGVGSNQPQHF.